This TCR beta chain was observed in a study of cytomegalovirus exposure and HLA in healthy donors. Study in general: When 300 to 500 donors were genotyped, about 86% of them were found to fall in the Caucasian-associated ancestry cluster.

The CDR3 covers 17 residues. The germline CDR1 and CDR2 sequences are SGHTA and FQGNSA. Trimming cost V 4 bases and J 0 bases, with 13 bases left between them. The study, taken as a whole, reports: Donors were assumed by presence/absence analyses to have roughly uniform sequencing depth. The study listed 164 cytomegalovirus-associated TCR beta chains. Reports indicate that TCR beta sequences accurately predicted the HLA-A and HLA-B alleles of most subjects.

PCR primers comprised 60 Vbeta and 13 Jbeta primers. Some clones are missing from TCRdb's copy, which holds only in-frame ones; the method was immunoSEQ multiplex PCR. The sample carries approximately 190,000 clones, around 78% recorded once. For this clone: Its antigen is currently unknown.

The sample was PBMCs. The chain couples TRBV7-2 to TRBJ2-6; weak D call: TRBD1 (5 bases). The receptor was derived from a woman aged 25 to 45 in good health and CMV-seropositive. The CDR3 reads CASSSSRQISGANVLTF. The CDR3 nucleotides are TGTGCCAGCAGCTCATCTCGACAGATCTCTGGGGCCAACGTCCTGACTTTC.